This entry describes one T cell receptor beta chain. Its target is unknown. The sample originates from a study of human T cells and chemical hapten exposure. The study's findings and limits: It should be noted that donors had alopecia, so their immune response may differ from healthy people's.

One entry per CDR3 protein results from TCRdb running MiXCR on the RACE reads. This sample has some 170,000 distinct CDR3 sequences, with 20% to 25% found just once. Germline CDR1 and CDR2: SGHNT and YENEEA. This CDR3 contains 16 residues. The V end lost 1 base, the J end lost 2 bases, and 14 bases lay between the germline ends. Time point described: patch test 1, 2 weeks after DPC sensitization. Regarding treatment: therapeutic diphenylcyclopropenone sensitization with weekly scalp DPC. The chain has TRBV11-3 and TRBJ2-5; D possibly corresponds to TRBD2 (6 bases). This TCR came from a woman aged 45-59 years with alopecia areata. Some clones in this sample may be carry-over from other donors' samples. Specimen: whole blood, collected in connection with sensitization to the hapten diphenylcyclopropenone (DPC). CDR3 DNA sequence: TGTGCCAGCAGCTTAGGCGGCGGGGCTCCGCAAGAGACCCAGTACTTC. Protein sequence: CASSLGGGAPQETQYF.